Listed here are 2 T cell receptor beta chains from one sample, sequenced in a study of T cell clonotyping in hematopoietic cell transplantation (dated by TCRdb to the early 2020s). The sample's time point label, decoded: 100 days after allo-HCT. Library prep was done by the immunoSEQ multiplex PCR assay. Here the immuneACCESS table is served through TCRdb, limited to in-frame sequences with V and J called. Missing clones are a known gap in these copies; in checked studies unresolved V genes cover under half, and the rest lacks a known reason. The sample data list around 17,000 clones, and 85% to 90% of these were observed just once. Around 4.2% of the sample belongs to the ten largest clones. The sample here was PBMCs, taken 100 days after allogeneic stem cell transplant. The receptors stem from a male patient aged 55 to 69 who had an allogeneic stem cell transplant from a related donor, so the T cells may come from the graft donor. Some clones in this sample may be carry-over from other donors' samples.

This clone appeared a single time. The genes are TRBV23-1 and TRBJ1-1; D is unresolved. TRBV23-1 is an ORF for which the function is uncertain. V was cut by 8 bases and J by 0 bases, with 19 bases left in between. The CDR3 covers 16 residues. The CDR3 DNA is TGCGCCAGCCCCGCAAGAAAATTCAATATGAACACTGAAGCTTTCTTT. Amino acid sequence: CASPARKFNMNTEAFF.

The V and J genes are TRBV9 and TRBJ1-2; D unresolved. The CDR3 covers 13 residues. Per the germline V gene, CDR1 is SGDLS and CDR2 is YYNGEE. V lost 3 bases and J lost 7, with 13 bases in between. The CDR3 sequence: CASSEVAAGGYTF. In nucleotides, the CDR3 is TGTGCCAGCAGCGAGGTAGCGGCGGGTGGCTACACCTTC.